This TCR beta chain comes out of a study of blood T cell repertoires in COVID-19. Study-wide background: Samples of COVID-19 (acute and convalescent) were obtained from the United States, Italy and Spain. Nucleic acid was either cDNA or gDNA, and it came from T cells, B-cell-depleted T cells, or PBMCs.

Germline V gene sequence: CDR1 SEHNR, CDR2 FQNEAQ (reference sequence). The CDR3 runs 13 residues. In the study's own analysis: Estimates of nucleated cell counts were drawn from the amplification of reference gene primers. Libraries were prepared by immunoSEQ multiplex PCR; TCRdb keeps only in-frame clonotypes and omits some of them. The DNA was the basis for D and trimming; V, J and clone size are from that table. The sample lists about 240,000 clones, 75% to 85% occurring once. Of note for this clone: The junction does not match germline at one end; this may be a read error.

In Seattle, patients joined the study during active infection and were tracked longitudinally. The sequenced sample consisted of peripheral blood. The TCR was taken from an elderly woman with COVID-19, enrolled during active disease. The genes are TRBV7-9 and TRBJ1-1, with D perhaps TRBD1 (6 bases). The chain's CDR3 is CASTLTGSTEAFF. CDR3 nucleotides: TGTGCCAGCACCTTAACAGGGAGCACTGAAGCTTTCTTT.